This entry is about one T cell receptor (beta chain). Its antigen is unknown. Sequencing targeted TCR beta in blood CD8+ and CD4+ T cells. Negative isolation was used for CD8+ and CD4+ T cells and FACS enrichment for TEMRA cells. Random hexamers primed reverse transcription of about 0.5 to 1 ug RNA. MiXCR was run by TCRdb on the immunoSEQ multiplex PCR reads, yielding one entry per CDR3 protein. This sample has 200,000 to 300,000 distinct CDR3 sequences, with about 96% found just once. The data were obtained in a study of CD8 T cells in Susac syndrome. The CDR3 is 11 residues long. V was shortened by 7 bases and J by 4 bases, with 7 bases between the two germline ends. The germline gives CDR1 MDHEN, CDR2 SYDVKM. General observations from the study: In Susac patients, clonal expansion was not detected in CD4+ cells. Individuals included in the TCR sequencing and HLA analysis were acknowledged by the study to be relatively few in number.

This clonotype was obtained from a human donor with Susac syndrome. Material: CD4+ T cells from PBMCs. The chain joins TRBV28 to TRBJ1-2; no definite D call. The CDR3 DNA reads as TGTGCCAGCAACGACCCCTATGGCTACACCTTC. The encoded protein is CASNDPYGYTF.